This passage covers 28 T cell receptor beta chains from one sample sequenced in a study of cytomegalovirus exposure and HLA in healthy donors. Here immunoSEQ multiplex PCR was the method, and the copy in TCRdb shows in-frame clones only, minus some. The sample lists more than 45,000 clones; roughly 94% were seen once. What was sequenced was PBMCs. The source is a man aged 18 to 35 in good health and CMV-seronegative.

This clone has just one count. This chain uses TRBV7-2 with TRBJ2-1; D gene ambiguous. Trimming shortened V by 4 bases and J by 6 bases, and 10 bases separated the two germline ends. Germline assignment: CDR1 SGHTA and CDR2 FQGNSA. This CDR3 region has 13 residues. As DNA, the CDR3 is TGTGCCAGCAGCTCCCGAGAAGTCAATGAGCAGTTCTTC. Amino acid sequence: CASSSREVNEQFF.

The chain recombines TRBV4-1 with TRBJ2-2; perhaps TRBD2 as D (6 bases). CDR3 length equals 13 residues. In germline, CDR1 is MGHRA, CDR2 YSYEKL. The ends were cut back, 3 bases at V and 4 bases at J, with 6 bases in the middle. The DNA for the CDR3 is TGCGCCAGCAGCCAGACTAGCACCGGGGAGCTGTTTTTT. Protein sequence: CASSQTSTGELFF.

The CDR3 region is CASSAGMYENIQYF. CDR3 DNA: TGTGCCAGCAGCGCAGGAATGTATGAGAACATTCAGTACTTC. The chain has TRBV7-8 and TRBJ2-4; D ambiguous. Trimming cost V 5 bases and J 7 bases, with 15 bases left between them. The CDR3 has 14 residues. Germline V CDR1 and CDR2: SGHVS, FQNEAQ.

The chain employs TRBV18 and TRBJ2-7, with D possibly TRBD2 on 5 matching bases. CDR1 KGHSH and CDR2 LQKENI come from the germline V gene. Trimming cost V 3 bases and J 0 bases, with 6 bases left between them. The CDR3 length is 13 residues. The CDR3 here is CASSPSASYEQYF. The CDR3 DNA reads as TGTGCCAGCTCACCTAGCGCCTCCTACGAGCAGTACTTC.

The V gene is TRBV28, the J gene TRBJ2-7; 7 bases match TRBD2. The CDR3 runs to 14 residues. J gave up 2 bases and V 6 bases, and 7 bases lay outside the gene matches. Germline assignment: CDR1 MDHEN and CDR2 SYDVKM. The CDR3 spells CASSVGGKTYEQYF. The CDR3 nucleotides are TGTGCCAGCAGCGTGGGAGGGAAGACCTACGAGCAGTACTTC. Full variable domain (rest looked up from reference TRBV28 and TRBJ2-7): DVKVTQSSRYLVKRTGEKVFLECVQDMDHENMFWYRQDPGLGLRLIYFSYDVKMKEKGDIPEGYSVSREKKERFSLILESASTNQTSMYLCASSVGGKTYEQYFGPGTRLTVT.

This chain uses TRBV5-6 with TRBJ2-7; no firm D call. This CDR3 is 12 amino acids long. Looked up from germline, CDR1 is SGHDT and CDR2 is YYEEEE. Trimming cost V 0 bases and J 6 bases, with 7 bases left between them. The CDR3 sequence: CASSLGRSEQYF. The DNA of the CDR3 is TGTGCCAGCAGCTTGGGCAGAAGCGAGCAGTACTTC. Full variable domain (remainder filled in from reference TRBV5-6 and TRBJ2-7): DAGVTQSPTHLIKTRGQQVTLRCSPKSGHDTVSWYQQALGQGPQFIFQYYEEEERQRGNFPDRFSGHQFPNYSSELNVNALLLGDSALYLCASSLGRSEQYFGPGTRLTVT.

This chain links TRBV4-3 with TRBJ2-7; D may be TRBD1 (6 bases). V gave up 4 bases and J gave up 1 base, with 17 bases separating them. The CDR3 spans 16 residues. Looked up from germline, CDR1 is LGHNA and CDR2 is YSLEER. DNA for the CDR3: TGCGCCAGCAGCCCCGACGTAGGGACACGGTCCTACGAGCAGTACTTC. Translation gives CASSPDVGTRSYEQYF.

The J gene is TRBJ1-4, the V gene TRBV7-4; a weak D match, TRBD1 (6 bases). CDR1 is SGHVT, CDR2 SQSDAQ, per germline. This CDR3 has 14 amino acids. Trimming stripped 1 base from V and 8 bases from J, with 11 bases between. CDR3 sequence (DNA): TGTGCCAGCAGCTTAGGAGGGGGTAAGGAAAAACTGTTTTTT. This translates into CASSLGGGKEKLFF.

The rearrangement joins TRBV2 to TRBJ1-5; no firm D call. Trimming took 4 bases from V and 1 from J, leaving 11 bases between them. The CDR3 totals 15 residues. Germline CDR1 and CDR2: SNHLY and FYNNEI. The CDR3 DNA reads as TGTGCCAGCAGTGGTTCGTCCGTAAGCAATCAGCCCCAGCATTTT. It specifies CASSGSSVSNQPQHF.

The J gene is TRBJ1-2, the V gene TRBV28; perhaps TRBD1 as D (6 bases). The CDR3 runs 13 residues. Germline V lookup: CDR1 MDHEN, CDR2 SYDVKM. Trimming cost V 6 bases and J 11 bases, with 19 bases left between them. The CDR3 nucleotides are TGTGCCAGCAGCCCAAGCCCGGCCCAGGGGTACACCTTC. Protein product: CASSPSPAQGYTF.

This chain uses TRBV5-4 with TRBJ1-2, with 9 bases identical to TRBD1. Trimming at V came to 4 bases and at J to 7 bases, leaving 2 bases not matched to a gene. Per the germline V gene, CDR1 is SGHNT and CDR2 is YYREEE (reference sequence). This CDR3 is 12 amino acids long. The CDR3 region is CASSVDRGGYTF. The CDR3 DNA follows: TGTGCCAGCAGCGTGGACAGGGGTGGCTACACCTTC.

V is TRBV5-1 and J is TRBJ1-2, with D unclear. From germline, CDR1 is SGHRS and CDR2 YFSETQ. With 1 base removed from V and 2 bases from J, the gap between germline ends came to 6 bases. The CDR3 extends over 13 amino acids. The CDR3 nucleotides are TGCGCCAGCAGCTTGTCCAGGAACTATGGCTACACCTTC. It codes for CASSLSRNYGYTF.

The chain recombines TRBV5-1 with TRBJ1-1; 8 bases line up with TRBD1. The J segment lost 6 bases and the V segment lost 4 bases, leaving 11 bases of the junction unmatched. The CDR3 is 15 amino acids. CDR1 and CDR2 (germline): SGHRS, YFSETQ. CDR3 region: CASSTQTGVGPEAFF. The CDR3 DNA sequence: TGCGCCAGCAGCACCCAGACAGGGGTGGGCCCTGAAGCTTTCTTT.

The rearrangement links TRBV15 to TRBJ2-3; 12 nucleotides agree with TRBD2. This CDR3 spans 14 amino acids. Germline V gives CDR1 LNHNV, CDR2 YYDKDF (reference sequence). Trimming cost V 4 bases and J 9 bases; bases outside gene matches: 5. The CDR3 coding sequence is TGTGCCACCAGCATGACTAGCGGGAGTTTCACGCAGTATTTT. Its translation is CATSMTSGSFTQYF.

This chain joins TRBV5-1 and TRBJ2-3; 10 bases line up with TRBD2. With 6 bases clipped from V and 1 base from J, the junction kept 5 bases outside the gene matches. CDR1 is SGHRS, CDR2 YFSETQ, per germline. This CDR3 is 15 amino acids long. The CDR3 sequence: CASKRLAGGTDTQYF. In nucleotides, the CDR3 is TGCGCCAGCAAACGGCTAGCGGGGGGCACAGATACGCAGTATTTT.

This chain uses TRBV10-3 with TRBJ1-5; 7 bases fit TRBD1. V lost 10 bases to trimming and J lost 6 bases; unmatched junction nucleotides: 12. The CDR3 totals 14 residues. Germline CDR1 reads ENHRY; CDR2 reads SYGVKD. The CDR3 DNA sequence: TGTGCCACCAGCCCCGACAGGGTTAGTCAGCCCCAGCATTTT. This codes for CATSPDRVSQPQHF.

The genes are TRBV10-3 and TRBJ2-7, with TRBD2 matching over 15 bases. This CDR3 is 18 amino acids long. Trimming cost V 4 bases and J 3 bases; bases outside gene matches: 10. The germline gives CDR1 ENHRY, CDR2 SYGVKD. CDR3 loop: CAISGTSGRALGNYEQYF. The DNA of the CDR3 is TGTGCCATCAGTGGGACTAGCGGGAGGGCCCTCGGCAACTACGAGCAGTACTTC.

This sequence joins TRBV27 and TRBJ2-1; 9 positions agree with TRBD2. This CDR3 region has 19 residues. J gave up 0 bases and V 6 bases, and 15 bases lay outside the gene matches. The germline V gene encodes CDR1 MNHEY and CDR2 SMNVEV (reference sequence). The CDR3 sequence is CASSWAYTSGSSSYNEQFF. In DNA, the CDR3 is TGTGCCAGCAGCTGGGCTTATACTAGCGGGTCGAGCTCCTACAATGAGCAGTTCTTC.

This chain connects TRBV27 to TRBJ2-7; maybe TRBD2 (5 bases). The germline gives CDR1 MNHEY, CDR2 SMNVEV (reference sequence). Between the trimmed V and J ends, which lost 7 bases and 4 bases, there was a span of 17 bases. This CDR3 has 14 amino acids. CDR3 bases: TGTGCCAGCACCTTAAGAGCCGGGGTTTACGAGCAGTACTTC. Translating it yields CASTLRAGVYEQYF.

The chain has TRBV6-1 and TRBJ2-1, with 8 bases matching TRBD2. Losses at the gene ends were 0 bases for V and 6 bases for J; bases not matched to a gene: 1. From germline, CDR1 is MNHNS and CDR2 SASEGT. CDR3 length: 14 amino acids. CDR3 sequence: CASSEAGTSNEQFF. CDR3 in DNA: TGTGCCAGCAGTGAAGCGGGGACTAGCAATGAGCAGTTCTTC.

The genes are TRBV5-6 and TRBJ2-7; D is unresolved. V was pared by 2 bases and J by 0 bases, with 6 bases between. The CDR3 spans 13 residues. Germline CDR1 reads SGHDT; CDR2 reads YYEEEE. In DNA form, the CDR3 reads TGTGCCAGCAGCTTTGCCAGCTCCTACGAGCAGTACTTC. It yields the protein CASSFASSYEQYF.

This rearrangement joins TRBV19 to TRBJ1-3; TRBD1 agrees at 7 bases. The germline V gene has CDR1 LNHDA and CDR2 SQIVND (reference sequence). This CDR3 spans 17 amino acids. V lost 4 bases and J lost 7; bases outside the gene matches: 16. CDR3 region: CASSTPPGQRLGNTIYF. The CDR3 bases are TGTGCCAGTAGTACTCCACCGGGACAGAGGTTGGGGAACACCATATATTTT.

The chain employs TRBV5-1 and TRBJ1-2; tentatively, D is TRBD1 (5 bases). The CDR3 has 14 amino acids. V lost 4 bases and J 6 bases, leaving 16 bases between the germline ends. The germline gives CDR1 SGHRS, CDR2 YFSETQ. The CDR3 spells CASSQTNTGDGYTF. The DNA for the CDR3 is TGCGCCAGCAGCCAAACGAATACAGGAGATGGCTACACCTTC.

This clone was counted once. Written as DNA, the CDR3 is TGCAGCGTTGAAGACTTGGACAGGGCCTTTACTGAAGCTTTCTTT. This encodes CSVEDLDRAFTEAFF. V gene TRBV29-1 combines with J gene TRBJ1-1; 8 bases line up with TRBD1. The V gene end was trimmed by 0 bases and the J gene end by 5 bases; junction bases not matched to a gene: 8. CDR3 length: 15 amino acids. The germline CDR1 and CDR2 sequences are SQVTM and ANQGSEA.

With respect to this clone: The same CDR3 is also encoded by other DNA sequences in this sample. This sequence joins TRBV6-6 and TRBJ1-1; D not resolved. V was pared by 0 bases and J by 5 bases, with 10 bases between. The CDR3 has 14 residues. From germline, CDR1 is MNHNY and CDR2 SVGAGI (reference sequence). This CDR3 is CASSYSSGGTEAFF. The DNA for the CDR3 is TGTGCCAGCAGTTACTCGAGTGGAGGGACTGAAGCTTTCTTT.

The chain couples TRBV4-2 to TRBJ1-2; TRBD1 matches 8 bases. Germline CDR1 is LGHNA and CDR2 is YNFKEQ. V lost 0 bases, J lost 5 bases, and 5 bases stayed unmatched. This CDR3 is 15 amino acids long. CDR3 residues: CASSQEDRDGYGYTF. CDR3 in DNA: TGTGCCAGCAGCCAAGAGGACAGGGATGGATATGGCTACACCTTC.

This rearrangement joins TRBV30 to TRBJ2-5; TRBD2 matches 9 bases. Germline CDR1 and CDR2: GTSNPN and SVGIG (reference sequence). J gave up 6 bases and V 5 bases, and 7 bases lay outside the gene matches. This CDR3 has 13 residues. The CDR3 reads CAWGAGGRKTQYF. The DNA for the CDR3 is TGTGCCTGGGGGGCGGGAGGGCGAAAGACCCAGTACTTC.

The chain carries TRBV2 and TRBJ2-5; maybe TRBD2 (5 bases). This CDR3 spans 14 amino acids. CDR1 is SNHLY and CDR2 is FYNNEI in the germline V gene. V lost 2 bases to trimming and J lost 5 bases, with 12 bases between them. CDR3 loop: CASSESPSTETQYF. DNA for the CDR3: TGTGCCAGCAGTGAAAGTCCTAGCACGGAGACCCAGTACTTC.